These 23 T cell receptor beta chains were sequenced from one sample in a study of T cell clonotyping in hematopoietic cell transplantation. Generated by immunoSEQ multiplex PCR, the TCRdb table keeps only in-frame clones and is missing some. The table lists about 6,300 clones, 70% to 90% of them singletons. The specimen was peripheral blood mononuclear cells, collected 180 days after allogeneic stem cell transplant. Receptor source: a female patient in her fifties who had an allogeneic stem cell transplant from an unrelated donor, so the T cells may come from the graft donor. Some clones in this sample may be carry-over from other donors' samples.

The chain recombines TRBV19 with TRBJ1-2; 7 bases are a match to TRBD1. The CDR3 consists of 14 residues. Unmatched junction bases numbered 8, after V lost 6 bases and J lost 4 bases. Germline CDR1 and CDR2: LNHDA and SQIVND (reference sequence). CDR3: CASRTGQLSYGYTF. CDR3 DNA sequence: TGTGCCAGTAGAACGGGACAGCTTAGCTATGGCTACACCTTC.

The rearrangement joins TRBV5-6 to TRBJ1-5; no reliable D call. The CDR3 has 16 residues. Trimming removed 2 bases from V and 0 bases from J, with 12 bases in between. Germline loops: CDR1 SGHDT, CDR2 YYEEEE. The CDR3 here is CASSLHLENSNQPQHF. The CDR3 nucleotides read TGTGCCAGCAGCTTACACTTGGAGAATAGCAATCAGCCCCAGCATTTT. Variable domain in full (rest from reference TRBV5-6 and TRBJ1-5): DAGVTQSPTHLIKTRGQQVTLRCSPKSGHDTVSWYQQALGQGPQFIFQYYEEEERQRGNFPDRFSGHQFPNYSSELNVNALLLGDSALYLCASSLHLENSNQPQHFGDGTRLSIL.

The chain links TRBV4-2 to TRBJ1-4, with D uncertain. V was pared by 4 bases and J by 7 bases, with 7 bases between. Germline loops: CDR1 LGHNA, CDR2 YNFKEQ. There are 12 residues in the CDR3. The CDR3 DNA is TGTGCCAGCAGCCTCCTCGGTGAAAAACTGTTTTTT. Translating gives CASSLLGEKLFF.

The chain recombines TRBV5-1 with TRBJ2-3; 10 nucleotides match TRBD2. V lost 4 bases to trimming and J lost 5 bases; unmatched junction nucleotides: 7. The CDR3 sequence is 15 residues long. CDR1 SGHRS and CDR2 YFSETQ come from the germline V gene. CDR3 in amino acids: CASSQLAGGIDTQYF. For the CDR3, the DNA is TGCGCCAGCAGCCAATTAGCGGGGGGCATAGATACGCAGTATTTT.

V gene TRBV19 combines with J gene TRBJ1-5; TRBD1 might be the D (6 bases). V was clipped by 3 bases and J by 1 base, with 16 bases between them. Germline V gene sequence: CDR1 LNHDA, CDR2 SQIVND (reference sequence). This CDR3 has 17 residues. DNA for the CDR3: TGTGCCAGTAGTATGGGAGCGGGGGGCTGGAGCAATCAGCCCCAGCATTTT. Residues: CASSMGAGGWSNQPQHF.

The genes are TRBV25-1 and TRBJ2-7, with TRBD1 matching 8 bases. V lost 3 bases, J lost 4 bases, and 5 bases stayed unmatched. Germline assignment: CDR1 MGHDK and CDR2 SYGVNS. This CDR3 comprises 14 residues. The CDR3 loop reads CASSDQGARYEQYF. In DNA, the CDR3 is TGTGCCAGCAGTGATCAGGGGGCGAGGTACGAGCAGTACTTC.

This clone was counted a single time. The chain has TRBV5-6 and TRBJ1-2; tentatively, D is TRBD1 (6 bases). Germline CDR1 is SGHDT and CDR2 is YYEEEE. V was shortened by 1 base and J by 8 bases, with 12 bases between the two germline ends. The CDR3 has 13 residues. CDR3 coding DNA: TGTGCCAGCAGCTTGTTAAGGACAGTAGGCTACACCTTC. Amino acid sequence: CASSLLRTVGYTF.

This chain connects TRBV7-3 to TRBJ2-1; D could derive from TRBD1 or TRBD2 (5 bases each). V lost 4 bases and J 0 bases, leaving 10 bases between the germline ends. The CDR3 sequence is 15 residues long. CDR1 is SGHTA, CDR2 FQGTGA, per germline. The CDR3 DNA sequence: TGTGCCAGCAGCTCCGGGGCCAGCTCCTACAATGAGCAGTTCTTC. Encoded protein: CASSSGASSYNEQFF. Using reference TRBV7-3 and TRBJ2-1 for the parts outside the CDR3, the full variable domain is GAGVSQTPSNKVTEKGKYVELRCDPISGHTALYWYRQSLGQGPEFLIYFQGTGAADDSGLPNDRFFAVRPEGSVSTLKIQRTERGDSAVYLCASSSGASSYNEQFFGPGTRLTVL.

This sequence joins TRBV7-9 and TRBJ1-3; a possible D gene is TRBD1 (5 bases). Germline CDR1 and CDR2: SEHNR and FQNEAQ (reference sequence). V was shortened by 3 bases and J by 7 bases, with 16 bases between the two germline ends. CDR3 length equals 15 residues. The CDR3 reads CASSFFLPTGNTIYF. DNA for the CDR3: TGTGCCAGCAGCTTTTTCTTGCCTACAGGCAACACCATATATTTT.

This chain links TRBV19 with TRBJ2-2; tentative D call: TRBD1 (5 bases). V was shortened by 3 bases and J by 4 bases, with 12 bases between the two germline ends. Germline values: CDR1 LNHDA, CDR2 SQIVND (reference sequence). This CDR3 contains 15 residues. The CDR3 region is CASSIWGSSTGELFF. CDR3 bases: TGTGCCAGTAGTATTTGGGGCTCCTCCACCGGGGAGCTGTTTTTT.

This chain connects TRBV28 to TRBJ1-1; 10 bases line up with TRBD1. CDR3 length: 20 residues. Germline V gene data show CDR1 as MDHEN and CDR2 as SYDVKM. The J segment lost 4 bases and the V segment lost 3 bases, leaving 20 bases of the junction unmatched. The CDR3 DNA follows: TGTGCCAGCAGTTTCTATCACCCCGGACAGGGGGTCGCCATGAGCACTGAAGCTTTCTTT. Its protein product is CASSFYHPGQGVAMSTEAFF.

V gene TRBV7-3 combines with J gene TRBJ1-2; a weak D match, TRBD1 (6 bases). Per germline, CDR1 SGHTA and CDR2 FQGTGA. The CDR3 consists of 13 residues. The germline V and J ends were trimmed by 8 bases and 4 bases, with 14 bases remaining between them. The CDR3 DNA is TGTGCCAGCGGGTCTGGGGGCGCCTATGGCTACACCTTC. This sequence encodes CASGSGGAYGYTF.

This chain uses TRBV28 with TRBJ2-7, with 8 bases that match TRBD1. CDR1 MDHEN and CDR2 SYDVKM come from the germline V gene. Trimming cost V 5 bases and J 6 bases; bases outside gene matches: 6. The CDR3 runs 13 residues. The CDR3 sequence: CASSDTGGGEQYF. For the CDR3, the DNA is TGTGCCAGCAGTGACACAGGGGGAGGCGAGCAGTACTTC.

This rearrangement joins TRBV7-2 to TRBJ2-7; either TRBD1 or TRBD2 may fit D (6 bases each). Per germline, CDR1 SGHTA and CDR2 FQGNSA. The V end lost 3 bases, the J end lost 1 base, and 13 bases lay between the germline ends. The length of the CDR3 is 15 residues. CDR3 sequence reads: CASSLVGGGSYEQYF. CDR3 nucleotides: TGTGCCAGCAGCTTGGTAGGAGGGGGGTCCTACGAGCAGTACTTC.

The chain links TRBV5-1 to TRBJ2-5; D is undetermined. CDR1 and CDR2 (germline): SGHRS, YFSETQ. The CDR3 is 16 residues long. V lost 4 bases, J lost 0 bases, and 16 bases lay in between. The CDR3 loop is CASSRVLEKYQETQYF. The CDR3 nucleotides are TGCGCCAGCAGCCGGGTCCTGGAGAAATACCAAGAGACCCAGTACTTC.

The V and J genes are TRBV6-1 and TRBJ1-5; D ambiguous. The V and J ends lost 2 bases and 12 bases respectively, with 14 bases between them. The CDR3 spans 13 residues. CDR1 MNHNS and CDR2 SASEGT come from the germline V gene. The CDR3 DNA sequence: TGTGCCAGCAGTGAACGGGCCTCTGCCAGCCAGCATTTT. Its translation is CASSERASASQHF.

This clone has more than one count but fewer than ten. The V gene is TRBV7-9, the J gene TRBJ1-6; no definite D call. The CDR3 is 15 amino acids. Germline CDR1 and CDR2: SEHNR and FQNEAQ (reference sequence). Trimming cost V 1 base and J 0 bases, with 4 bases left between them. The DNA for the CDR3 is TGTGCCAGCAGCTTAGGCTCCTCCTATAATTCACCCCTCCACTTT. This encodes CASSLGSSYNSPLHF.

CDR3 DNA sequence: TGTGCCAGCAGCTTCGACGGACCCACCGGGGAGCTGTTTTTT. Amino acids: CASSFDGPTGELFF. This chain connects TRBV7-8 to TRBJ2-2; D not resolved. CDR3 length equals 14 residues. V gave up 3 bases and J gave up 4 bases, with 9 bases separating them. Germline CDR1 reads SGHVS; CDR2 reads FQNEAQ.

This chain connects TRBV10-2 to TRBJ1-2, with unresolved D. The germline V and J ends were trimmed by 2 bases and 6 bases, with 13 bases remaining between them. The CDR3 has 14 residues. CDR1 WSHSY and CDR2 SAAADI come from the germline V gene. This CDR3 reads CASSERARQDGYTF. CDR3 sequence (DNA): TGCGCCAGCAGTGAGCGGGCTAGGCAAGATGGCTACACCTTC.

The chain recombines TRBV7-9 with TRBJ1-6, with D possibly being TRBD1 (5 bases). The CDR3 covers 14 residues. V dropped 1 base and J dropped 7 bases, with 8 bases sitting between them. Germline V gene sequence: CDR1 SEHNR, CDR2 FQNEAQ (reference sequence). The CDR3 protein is CASSLGDLNSPLHF. In DNA form, the CDR3 reads TGTGCCAGCAGCTTAGGGGACCTCAATTCACCCCTCCACTTT. The full variable domain, in which reference TRBV7-9 and TRBJ1-6 provide the parts outside the CDR3, is DTGVSQNPRHKITKRGQNVTFRCDPISEHNRLYWYRQTLGQGPEFLTYFQNEAQLEKSRLLSDRFSAERPKGSFSTLEIQRTEQGDSAMYLCASSLGDLNSPLHFGNGTRLTVT.

This clone was seen only once. This sequence joins TRBV28 and TRBJ1-4; TRBD1 might be the D (5 bases). Germline loops: CDR1 MDHEN, CDR2 SYDVKM. This CDR3 contains 13 residues. DNA for the CDR3: TGTGCTGGAGGGGCGGGGACTAATGAAAAACTGTTTTTT. This encodes CAGGAGTNEKLFF.

The CDR3 sequence is CASSATGGYYGYTF. CDR3 DNA: TGCGCCAGCAGCGCTACAGGGGGATACTATGGCTACACCTTC. The chain employs TRBV5-1 and TRBJ1-2; 8 bases map to TRBD1. The V segment lost 4 bases and the J segment 3 bases; nucleotides outside the gene matches: 5. This CDR3 has 14 residues. Germline V lookup: CDR1 SGHRS, CDR2 YFSETQ.

V usage is TRBV7-9 and J usage is TRBJ1-4; D unresolved. The V and J ends lost 5 bases and 0 bases respectively, with 16 bases between them. Germline V gene sequence: CDR1 SEHNR, CDR2 FQNEAQ (reference sequence). The CDR3 has 17 residues. CDR3 in DNA: TGTGCCAGCAGCCTCCGCCCAGTCCTAGCAACTAATGAAAAACTGTTTTTT. It codes for CASSLRPVLATNEKLFF. The whole variable domain, filled in from reference TRBV7-9 and TRBJ1-4, reads DTGVSQNPRHKITKRGQNVTFRCDPISEHNRLYWYRQTLGQGPEFLTYFQNEAQLEKSRLLSDRFSAERPKGSFSTLEIQRTEQGDSAMYLCASSLRPVLATNEKLFFGSGTQLSVL.